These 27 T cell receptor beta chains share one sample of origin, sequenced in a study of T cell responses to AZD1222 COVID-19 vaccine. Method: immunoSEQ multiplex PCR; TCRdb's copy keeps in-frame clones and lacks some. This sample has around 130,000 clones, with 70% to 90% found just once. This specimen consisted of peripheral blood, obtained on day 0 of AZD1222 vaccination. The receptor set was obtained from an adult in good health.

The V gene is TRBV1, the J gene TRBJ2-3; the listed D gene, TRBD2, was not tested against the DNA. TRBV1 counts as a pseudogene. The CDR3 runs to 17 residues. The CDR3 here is CTSSHDSGGTHTDTQYF. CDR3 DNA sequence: TGCACCAGCAGCCATGATTCCGGGGGAACGCACACAGATACGCAGTATTTT.

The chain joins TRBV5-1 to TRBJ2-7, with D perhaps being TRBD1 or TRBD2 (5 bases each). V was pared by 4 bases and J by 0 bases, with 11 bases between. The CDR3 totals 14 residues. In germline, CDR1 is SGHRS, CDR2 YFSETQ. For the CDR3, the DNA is TGCGCCAGCAGCCCAAGGGACCTCTCCTACGAGCAGTACTTC. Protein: CASSPRDLSYEQYF.

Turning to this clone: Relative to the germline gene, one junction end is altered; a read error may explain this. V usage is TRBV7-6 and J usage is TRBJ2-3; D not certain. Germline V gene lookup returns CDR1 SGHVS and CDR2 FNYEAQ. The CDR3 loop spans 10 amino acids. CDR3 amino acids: CASSLASEDF. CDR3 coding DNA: TGTGCCAGCAGCTTAGCCTCAGAAGATTTT.

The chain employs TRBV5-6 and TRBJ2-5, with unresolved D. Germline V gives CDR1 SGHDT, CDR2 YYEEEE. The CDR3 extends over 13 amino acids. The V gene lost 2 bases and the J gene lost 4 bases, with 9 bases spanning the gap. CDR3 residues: CASSFPPGETQYF. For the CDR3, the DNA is TGTGCCAGCAGCTTTCCCCCGGGAGAGACCCAGTACTTC.

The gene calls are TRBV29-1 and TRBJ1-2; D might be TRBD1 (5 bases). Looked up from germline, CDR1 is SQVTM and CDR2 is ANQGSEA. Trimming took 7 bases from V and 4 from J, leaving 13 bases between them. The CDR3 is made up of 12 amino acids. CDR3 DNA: TGCAGCGACACGGGACTGGGCTATGGCTACACCTTC. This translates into CSDTGLGYGYTF.

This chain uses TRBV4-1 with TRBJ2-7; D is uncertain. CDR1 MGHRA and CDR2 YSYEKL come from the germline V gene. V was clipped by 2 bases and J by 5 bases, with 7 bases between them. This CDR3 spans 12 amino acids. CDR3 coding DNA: TGCGCCAGCAGCCAACAAGGCAACGAGCAGTACTTC. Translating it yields CASSQQGNEQYF.

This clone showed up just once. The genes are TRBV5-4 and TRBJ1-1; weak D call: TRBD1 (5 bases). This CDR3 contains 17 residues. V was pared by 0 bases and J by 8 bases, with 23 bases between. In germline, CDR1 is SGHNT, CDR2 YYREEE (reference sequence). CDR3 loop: CASSLELLKAGRNEAFF. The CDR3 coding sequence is TGTGCCAGCAGCTTGGAACTCCTGAAGGCAGGGCGTAACGAAGCTTTCTTT. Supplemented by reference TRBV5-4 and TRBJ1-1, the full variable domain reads ETGVTQSPTHLIKTRGQQVTLRCSSQSGHNTVSWYQQALGQGPQFIFQYYREEENGRGNFPPRFSGLQFPNYSSELNVNALELDDSALYLCASSLELLKAGRNEAFFGQGTRLTVV.

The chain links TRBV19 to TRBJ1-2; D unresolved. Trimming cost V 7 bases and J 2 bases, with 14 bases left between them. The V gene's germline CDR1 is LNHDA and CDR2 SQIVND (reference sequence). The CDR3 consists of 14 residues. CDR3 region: CASNLAAGNYGYTF. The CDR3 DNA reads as TGTGCCAGTAATTTGGCGGCGGGGAACTATGGCTACACCTTC.

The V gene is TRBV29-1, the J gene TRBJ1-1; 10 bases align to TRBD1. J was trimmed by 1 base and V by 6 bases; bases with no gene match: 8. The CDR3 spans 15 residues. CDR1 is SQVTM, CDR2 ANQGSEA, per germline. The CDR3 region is CSVRTGGWQNTEAFF. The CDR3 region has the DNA TGCAGCGTCAGGACAGGGGGTTGGCAGAACACTGAAGCTTTCTTT.

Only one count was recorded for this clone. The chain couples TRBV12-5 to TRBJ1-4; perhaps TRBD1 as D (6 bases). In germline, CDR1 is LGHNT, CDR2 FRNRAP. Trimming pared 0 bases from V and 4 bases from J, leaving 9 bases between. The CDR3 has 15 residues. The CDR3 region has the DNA TGTGCTAGTGGTTTGGTTGGACAGTTTAATGAAAAACTGTTTTTT. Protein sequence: CASGLVGQFNEKLFF.

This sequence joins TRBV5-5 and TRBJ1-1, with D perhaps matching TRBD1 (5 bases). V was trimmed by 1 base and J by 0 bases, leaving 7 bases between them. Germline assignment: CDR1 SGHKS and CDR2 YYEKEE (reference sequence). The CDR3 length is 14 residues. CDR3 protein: CASSLQGMNTEAFF. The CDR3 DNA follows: TGTGCCAGCAGCTTGCAGGGCATGAACACTGAAGCTTTCTTT.

The CDR3 is CASSPGTFPEAFF. CDR3 nucleotides: TGCGCCAGCAGCCCGGGGACCTTTCCTGAAGCTTTCTTT. This chain uses TRBV5-1 with TRBJ1-1, with D perhaps matching TRBD1 (5 bases). V was cut by 4 bases and J by 6 bases, with 13 bases left in between. This CDR3 region has 13 residues. Germline V gene sequence: CDR1 SGHRS, CDR2 YFSETQ.

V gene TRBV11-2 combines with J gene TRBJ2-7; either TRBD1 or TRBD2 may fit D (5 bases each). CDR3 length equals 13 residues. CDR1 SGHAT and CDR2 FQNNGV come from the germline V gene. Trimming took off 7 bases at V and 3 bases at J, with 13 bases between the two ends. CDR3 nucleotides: TGTGCCAGCACCGAGGGGTTTCTCTACGAGCAGTACTTC. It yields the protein CASTEGFLYEQYF.

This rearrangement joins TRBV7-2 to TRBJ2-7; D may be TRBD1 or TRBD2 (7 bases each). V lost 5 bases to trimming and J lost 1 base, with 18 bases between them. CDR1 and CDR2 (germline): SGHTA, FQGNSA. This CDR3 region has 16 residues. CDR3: CASSVRGGPDSYEQYF. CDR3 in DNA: TGTGCCAGCAGCGTCAGGGGGGGGCCCGATTCCTACGAGCAGTACTTC.

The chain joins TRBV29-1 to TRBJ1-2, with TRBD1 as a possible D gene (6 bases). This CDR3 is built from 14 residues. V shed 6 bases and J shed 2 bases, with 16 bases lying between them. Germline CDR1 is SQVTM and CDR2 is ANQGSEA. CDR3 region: CSVKPRQANYGYTF. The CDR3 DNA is TGCAGCGTGAAGCCTCGACAGGCGAACTATGGCTACACCTTC.

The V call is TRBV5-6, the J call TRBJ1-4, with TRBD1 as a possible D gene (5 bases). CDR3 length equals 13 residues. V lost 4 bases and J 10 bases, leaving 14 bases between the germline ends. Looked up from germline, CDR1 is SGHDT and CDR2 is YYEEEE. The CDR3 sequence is CASSPVAGRKLFF. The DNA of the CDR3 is TGTGCCAGCAGCCCCGTGGCGGGACGAAAACTGTTTTTT.

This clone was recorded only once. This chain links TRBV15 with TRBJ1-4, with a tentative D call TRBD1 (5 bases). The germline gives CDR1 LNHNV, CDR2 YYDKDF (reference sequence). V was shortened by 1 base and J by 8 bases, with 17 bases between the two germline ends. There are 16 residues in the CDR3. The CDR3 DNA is TGTGCCACCAGCAGAGGAGGCGGGACGGAGGAGGAAAAACTGTTTTTT. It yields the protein CATSRGGGTEEEKLFF.

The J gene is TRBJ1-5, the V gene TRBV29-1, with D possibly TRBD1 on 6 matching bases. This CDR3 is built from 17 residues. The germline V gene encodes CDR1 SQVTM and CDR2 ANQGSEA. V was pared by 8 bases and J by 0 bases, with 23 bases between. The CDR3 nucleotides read TGCAGCTTACAGAGGGGGTTCAGAGGTAATAGCAATCAGCCCCAGCATTTT. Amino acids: CSLQRGFRGNSNQPQHF. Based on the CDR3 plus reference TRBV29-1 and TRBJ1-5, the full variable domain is SAVISQKPSRDICQRGTSLTIQCQVDSQVTMMFWYRQQPGQSLTLIATANQGSEATYESGFVIDKFPISRPNLTFSTLTVSNMSPEDSSIYLCSLQRGFRGNSNQPQHFGDGTRLSIL.

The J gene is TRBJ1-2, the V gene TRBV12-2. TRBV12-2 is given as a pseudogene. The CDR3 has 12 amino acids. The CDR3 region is CASRFGRVGYTF. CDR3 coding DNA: TGTGCAAGTCGCTTCGGGCGCGTGGGCTACACCTTC.

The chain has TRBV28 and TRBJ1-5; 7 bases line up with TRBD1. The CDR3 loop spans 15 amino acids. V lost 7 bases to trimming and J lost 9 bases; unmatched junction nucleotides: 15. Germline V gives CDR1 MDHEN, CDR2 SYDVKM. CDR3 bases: TGTGCCAGCATGATCTTCGGGACAGCCATAGGGCCCCAGCATTTT. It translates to CASMIFGTAIGPQHF.

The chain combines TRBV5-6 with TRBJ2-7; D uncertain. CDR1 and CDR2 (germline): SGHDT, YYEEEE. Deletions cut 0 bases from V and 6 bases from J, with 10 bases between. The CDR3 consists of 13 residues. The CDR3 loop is CASSLESYGEQYF. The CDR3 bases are TGTGCCAGCAGCTTGGAGTCTTATGGCGAGCAGTACTTC.

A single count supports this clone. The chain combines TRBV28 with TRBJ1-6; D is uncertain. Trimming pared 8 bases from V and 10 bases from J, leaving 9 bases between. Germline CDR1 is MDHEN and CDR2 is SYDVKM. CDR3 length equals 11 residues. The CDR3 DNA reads TGTGCCAGCCAAGGTAGATCACCCCTCCACTTT. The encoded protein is CASQGRSPLHF.

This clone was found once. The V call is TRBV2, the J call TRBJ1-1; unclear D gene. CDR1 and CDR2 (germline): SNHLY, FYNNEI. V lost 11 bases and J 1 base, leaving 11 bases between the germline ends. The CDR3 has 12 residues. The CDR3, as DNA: TGTGCCGGAGAACCAGGGAACACTGAAGCTTTCTTT. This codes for CAGEPGNTEAFF.

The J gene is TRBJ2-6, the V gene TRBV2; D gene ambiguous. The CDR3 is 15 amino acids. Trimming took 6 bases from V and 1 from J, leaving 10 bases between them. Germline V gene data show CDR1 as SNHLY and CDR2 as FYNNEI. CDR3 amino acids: CASSGDRSGANVLTF. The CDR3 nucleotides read TGTGCCAGCAGCGGTGACCGATCTGGGGCCAACGTCCTGACTTTC. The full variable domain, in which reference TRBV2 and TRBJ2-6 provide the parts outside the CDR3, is EPEVTQTPSHQVTQMGQEVILRCVPISNHLYFYWYRQILGQKVEFLVSFYNNEISEKSEIFDDQFSVERPDGSNFTLKIRSTKLEDSAMYFCASSGDRSGANVLTFGAGSRLTVL.

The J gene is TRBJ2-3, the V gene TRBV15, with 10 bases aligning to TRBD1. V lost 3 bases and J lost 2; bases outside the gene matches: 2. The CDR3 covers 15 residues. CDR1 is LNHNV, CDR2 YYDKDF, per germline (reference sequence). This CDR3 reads CATSRGQGSTDTQYF. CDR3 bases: TGTGCCACCAGCAGGGGACAGGGGTCCACAGATACGCAGTATTTT.

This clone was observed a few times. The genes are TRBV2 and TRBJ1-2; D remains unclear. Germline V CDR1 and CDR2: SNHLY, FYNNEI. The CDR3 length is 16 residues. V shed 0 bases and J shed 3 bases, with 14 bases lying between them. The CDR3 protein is CASSEARTVRHYGYTF. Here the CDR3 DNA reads TGTGCCAGCAGTGAAGCACGTACTGTGCGCCACTATGGCTACACCTTC.

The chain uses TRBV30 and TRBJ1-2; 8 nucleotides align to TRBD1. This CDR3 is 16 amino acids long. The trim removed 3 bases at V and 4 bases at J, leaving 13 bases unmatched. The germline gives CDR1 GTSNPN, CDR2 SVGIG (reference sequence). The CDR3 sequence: CAWSLVRDRGFYGYTF. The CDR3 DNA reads TGTGCCTGGAGCCTAGTCAGAGACAGGGGTTTCTATGGCTACACCTTC.